The 18 T cell receptor beta chains below all came from one sample that was sequenced in a study of shared clonotypes between healthy human individuals. Positive CCR7 selection of CD45RO-negative cells yielded the naive CD8 cells, and terminally differentiated effector memory CD45RA+ cells were excluded. Assay used: immunoSEQ multiplex PCR; TCRdb lists only in-frame clones, some missing. This table holds some 630,000 clones, about 96% found once. The sequencing input was naive CD8+ T cells sorted from blood. Every receptor here comes from a woman aged 30 to 39 in good health.

This chain uses TRBV5-1 with TRBJ1-2, with TRBD1 matching over 9 bases. Germline V gives CDR1 SGHRS, CDR2 YFSETQ. This CDR3 has 15 residues. The V gene end was trimmed by 6 bases and the J gene end by 4 bases; junction bases not matched to a gene: 10. CDR3 residues: CASKTGGEPTYGYTF. CDR3 coding DNA: TGCGCCAGCAAGACAGGGGGGGAGCCCACCTATGGCTACACCTTC.

The V and J genes are TRBV15 and TRBJ2-7, with D maybe TRBD2 (6 bases). V shed 5 bases and J shed 5 bases, with 19 bases lying between them. Germline assignment: CDR1 LNHNV and CDR2 YYDKDF (reference sequence). This CDR3 is built from 15 residues. CDR3 in DNA: TGTGCCACCAGCTGGGGAGGTTCGAGGTTTAACGAGCAGTACTTC. Amino acids: CATSWGGSRFNEQYF.

The rearrangement joins TRBV2 to TRBJ2-5; maybe TRBD2 (5 bases). The CDR3 has 10 residues. V dropped 9 bases and J dropped 5 bases, with 7 bases sitting between them. Germline V gives CDR1 SNHLY, CDR2 FYNNEI. CDR3 region: CARRAETQYF. The CDR3 DNA reads as TGTGCCAGGAGGGCGGAGACCCAGTACTTC.

The chain uses TRBV28 and TRBJ1-1; D is undetermined. CDR1 MDHEN and CDR2 SYDVKM come from the germline V gene. The CDR3 has 13 residues. Between the trimmed V and J ends, which lost 4 bases and 1 base, there was a span of 7 bases. The CDR3 is CASSSWSNTEAFF. The DNA for the CDR3 is TGTGCCAGCAGTTCGTGGTCGAACACTGAAGCTTTCTTT.

This chain uses TRBV5-5 with TRBJ2-3, with no clear D. The V end lost 1 base, the J end lost 14 bases, and 2 bases lay between the germline ends. The CDR3 consists of 8 residues. The V gene's germline CDR1 is SGHKS and CDR2 YYEKEE (reference sequence). The CDR3 spells CASSLRYF. Here the CDR3 DNA reads TGTGCCAGCAGCTTGCGGTATTTT.

Only one count was recorded for this clone. The CDR3 loop reads CASILGSGVNTEAFF. For the CDR3, the DNA is TGTGCCAGCATACTCGGTTCGGGCGTGAACACTGAAGCTTTCTTT. The chain is built from TRBV27 and TRBJ1-1; no clear D. The CDR3 has 15 residues. The germline V gene has CDR1 MNHEY and CDR2 SMNVEV (reference sequence). The ends were cut back, 7 bases at V and 0 bases at J, with 15 bases in the middle.

In DNA, the CDR3 is TGTGCCAGCAGCTACTTTCCGGGACAGAGCTACGAGCAGTACTTC. It codes for CASSYFPGQSYEQYF. The chain is built from TRBV5-5 and TRBJ2-7; 7 bases align to TRBD1. The V and J ends lost 3 bases and 3 bases, in that order; junction bases with no gene match: 9. CDR1 SGHKS and CDR2 YYEKEE come from the germline V gene (reference sequence). This CDR3 spans 15 amino acids.

This chain connects TRBV29-1 to TRBJ2-7; 8 bases are shared with TRBD1. Germline values: CDR1 SQVTM, CDR2 ANQGSEA. The CDR3 has 17 amino acids. The V segment lost 5 bases and the J segment 4 bases; nucleotides outside the gene matches: 19. CDR3 coding DNA: TGCAGCGTTTTGTCGTCGCACCCGACAGGGGCACTTTACGAGCAGTACTTC. This gives the protein CSVLSSHPTGALYEQYF.

J is TRBJ2-1 and V is TRBV19; TRBD2 agrees at 13 bases. In germline, CDR1 is LNHDA, CDR2 SQIVND (reference sequence). The CDR3 has 18 amino acids. V trimming: 6 bases; J trimming: 0 bases; junction bases outside the gene matches: 8. CDR3 residues: CASSPGLAGALSYNEQFF. Written as DNA, the CDR3 is TGTGCCAGTAGCCCCGGACTAGCGGGAGCCCTCTCCTACAATGAGCAGTTCTTC. Looking up the rest from reference TRBV19 and TRBJ2-1 gives the full variable domain: DGGITQSPKYLFRKEGQNVTLSCEQNLNHDAMYWYRQDPGQGLRLIYYSQIVNDFQKGDIAEGYSVSREKKESFPLTVTSAQKNPTAFYLCASSPGLAGALSYNEQFFGPGTRLTVL.

The chain recombines TRBV9 with TRBJ1-1, with D perhaps matching TRBD1 (5 bases). Germline CDR1 and CDR2: SGDLS and YYNGEE. This CDR3 has 17 residues. Trimming removed 3 bases at V and 0 bases at J, with 18 bases between. The CDR3: CASSETSDKTMNTEAFF. For the CDR3, the DNA is TGTGCCAGCAGCGAGACATCGGACAAAACCATGAACACTGAAGCTTTCTTT.

The chain joins TRBV28 to TRBJ1-2; D gene uncertain. This CDR3 region has 21 residues. V lost 2 bases and J 1 base, leaving 29 bases between the germline ends. CDR1 and CDR2 (germline): MDHEN, SYDVKM. The CDR3 loop is CASSLPTPTNTMGRLNYGYTF. The CDR3 DNA reads as TGTGCCAGCAGTTTACCGACCCCAACGAATACCATGGGGAGGCTTAACTATGGCTACACCTTC.

This chain links TRBV29-1 with TRBJ1-5, with a weak D call TRBD1 (5 bases). The CDR3 extends over 15 amino acids. Trimming stripped 4 bases from V and 0 bases from J, with 13 bases between. From germline, CDR1 is SQVTM and CDR2 ANQGSEA. The CDR3 is CSVALDRNSNQPQHF. The DNA for the CDR3 is TGCAGCGTTGCCCTCGACAGAAATAGCAATCAGCCCCAGCATTTT.

The chain is built from TRBV7-8 and TRBJ2-7, with 11 bases lining up with TRBD1. The V gene's germline CDR1 is SGHVS and CDR2 FQNEAQ. The CDR3 totals 16 residues. With 4 bases clipped from V and 1 base from J, the junction kept 6 bases outside the gene matches. Written as DNA, the CDR3 is TGTGCCAGCAGCTATAGTAGGGACAGGGGGTCCTACGAGCAGTACTTC. This encodes CASSYSRDRGSYEQYF.

The gene calls are TRBV6-5 and TRBJ2-7; possible D gene TRBD1, 6 bases. This CDR3 has 13 residues. The germline V gene has CDR1 MNHEY and CDR2 SVGAGI. Deletions cut 4 bases from V and 5 bases from J, with 12 bases between. CDR3 residues: CASSFGTIHEQYF. CDR3 sequence (DNA): TGTGCCAGCAGTTTCGGGACAATTCACGAGCAGTACTTC.

The V call is TRBV2, the J call TRBJ2-5, with a possible D match to TRBD2 (6 bases). This CDR3 has 15 amino acids. Between the trimmed V and J ends, which lost 3 bases and 0 bases, there was a span of 11 bases. Germline values: CDR1 SNHLY, CDR2 FYNNEI. The CDR3 region is CASSEVVADQETQYF. Here the CDR3 DNA reads TGTGCCAGCAGTGAGGTAGTAGCGGACCAAGAGACCCAGTACTTC.

V gene TRBV2 combines with J gene TRBJ2-3, with no clear D. The CDR3 loop spans 14 amino acids. Germline values: CDR1 SNHLY, CDR2 FYNNEI. V gave up 6 bases and J gave up 7 bases, with 17 bases separating them. In nucleotides, the CDR3 is TGTGCCAGCAGCCCACCGGCCATTCTCTATACGCAGTATTTT. Translation: CASSPPAILYTQYF.

V is TRBV6-5 and J is TRBJ2-3; 11 bases are a match to TRBD2. V gave up 2 bases and J gave up 5 bases; unmatched junction bases: 6. The germline gives CDR1 MNHEY, CDR2 SVGAGI. The CDR3 is made up of 16 amino acids. CDR3 region: CASSYVSGRALDTQYF. The CDR3 DNA sequence: TGTGCCAGCAGTTACGTTAGCGGGAGGGCCTTAGATACGCAGTATTTT.

The genes are TRBV28 and TRBJ2-5, with 7 bases lining up with TRBD2. After removal of 6 bases from V and 4 bases from J, the junction contained 11 bases not matched to a gene. Germline-derived CDR1 and CDR2 are MDHEN and SYDVKM. The CDR3 runs to 15 residues. CDR3: CASSTFGGVLETQYF. The CDR3 nucleotides read TGTGCCAGCAGCACTTTTGGGGGGGTCCTAGAGACCCAGTACTTC. The variable domain in full, with the rest retrieved from reference TRBV28 and TRBJ2-5, is DVKVTQSSRYLVKRTGEKVFLECVQDMDHENMFWYRQDPGLGLRLIYFSYDVKMKEKGDIPEGYSVSREKKERFSLILESASTNQTSMYLCASSTFGGVLETQYFGPGTRLLVL.